Presented here are 27 T cell receptor beta chains from one specimen sequenced in a study of control samples from healthy donors and cancer patients. Only in-frame clones appear in the TCRdb table, and some are missing; sequencing was by immunoSEQ multiplex PCR. The data hold some 150,000 clones, with roughly 90% observed a single time. Material for sequencing was blood. The receptors shown here come from a young man in good health.

As concerns this clone: Other nucleotide sequences from this sample produce the same CDR3. This CDR3 is CASSGAASGRRETQYF. In nucleotides, the CDR3 is TGTGCCAGCAGCGGGGCAGCCAGCGGGAGACGAGAGACCCAGTACTTC. The chain is built from TRBV6-2 or TRBV6-3 and TRBJ2-5, with TRBD2 matching over 8 bases. Germline CDR1 is MNHEY and CDR2 is SVGEGT. The trim removed 6 bases at V and 4 bases at J, leaving 13 bases unmatched. This CDR3 is 16 amino acids long.

The rearrangement joins TRBV29-1 to TRBJ2-7; 7 positions match TRBD2. The junction had 8 bases not matched to a gene; V was cut back by 4 bases and J by 5 bases. The CDR3 is 13 amino acids. Germline V gene data show CDR1 as SQVTM and CDR2 as ANQGSEA. CDR3 DNA sequence: TGCAGCGTTGTAACTAGCGCGGTCCACGAGCAGTACTTC. Amino acid sequence: CSVVTSAVHEQYF.

The rearrangement links TRBV4-1 to TRBJ2-7; the D gene is possibly TRBD1 (6 bases). This CDR3 has 16 residues. Germline CDR1 and CDR2: MGHRA and YSYEKL. V shed 1 base and J shed 8 bases, with 21 bases lying between them. The CDR3 DNA reads as TGCGCCAGCAGCCAAGGGGGGCCGGGACATACTGTTCAGCAGTACTTC. Translation: CASSQGGPGHTVQQYF.

The J gene is TRBJ2-7, the V gene TRBV3-1 (or the pseudogene TRBV3-2); a possible D gene is TRBD2 (6 bases). Germline V lookup: CDR1 LGHDT, CDR2 YNNKEL (reference sequence). The CDR3 has 16 amino acids. Trimming stripped 1 base from V and 2 bases from J, with 15 bases between. The CDR3 DNA sequence: TGTGCCAGCAGCCAAGTTGGTCAGGGAGGAACCTACGAGCAGTACTTC. It specifies CASSQVGQGGTYEQYF.

The chain is built from TRBV12-3 or TRBV12-4 and TRBJ1-2; unclear D gene. The V end was cut by 6 bases, the J end by 7 bases, with 15 bases between. The CDR3 sequence is 13 residues long. The CDR3 sequence: CASSPGAASGYTF. As DNA, the CDR3 is TGTGCCAGCAGCCCAGGAGCAGCGAGTGGCTACACCTTC.

The V and J genes are TRBV2 and TRBJ2-7; possible D gene TRBD1, 5 bases. Germline CDR1 reads SNHLY; CDR2 reads FYNNEI. Trimming took off 4 bases at V and 6 bases at J, with 13 bases between the two ends. The CDR3 is 13 residues long. The CDR3 spells CASSATAPGEQYF. The CDR3 coding sequence is TGTGCCAGCAGTGCGACAGCCCCTGGCGAGCAGTACTTC. The full variable domain, with the rest looked up from reference TRBV2 and TRBJ2-7, is EPEVTQTPSHQVTQMGQEVILRCVPISNHLYFYWYRQILGQKVEFLVSFYNNEISEKSEIFDDQFSVERPDGSNFTLKIRSTKLEDSAMYFCASSATAPGEQYFGPGTRLTVT.

This clone was seen only once. The V and J genes are TRBV20-1 and TRBJ2-1; D unresolved. V was trimmed by 3 bases and J by 6 bases, leaving 6 bases between them. The CDR3 is 11 residues long. Germline CDR1 reads DFQATT; CDR2 reads SNEGSKA (reference sequence). This CDR3 is CSARGGNEQFF. The DNA for the CDR3 is TGCAGTGCTAGGGGTGGCAATGAGCAGTTCTTC.

The CDR3: CASNDRGSNYGYTF. The CDR3 DNA reads TGTGCCAGTAATGACAGGGGGTCTAACTATGGCTACACCTTC. The gene calls are TRBV19 and TRBJ1-2; 9 bases agree with TRBD1. Germline trimming cut 7 bases from V and 0 bases from J; bases unmatched to any gene: 3. The germline gives CDR1 LNHDA, CDR2 SQIVND (reference sequence). The CDR3 covers 14 residues.

The genes are TRBV10-3 and TRBJ2-3, with 12 bases that match TRBD1. CDR3 length: 14 residues. Germline V gene sequence: CDR1 ENHRY, CDR2 SYGVKD. V was pared by 8 bases and J by 4 bases, with 4 bases of the junction left unmatched. The CDR3 DNA is TGTGCCATCCAGGGACAGGGGGCCGCAGATACGCAGTATTTT. Translating gives CAIQGQGAADTQYF.

This chain joins TRBV7-8 and TRBJ2-7; 10 nucleotides align to TRBD1. The germline gives CDR1 SGHVS, CDR2 FQNEAQ. J lost 6 bases, V lost 4 bases, and 12 bases had no gene match. The CDR3 is 16 residues long. CDR3 in DNA: TGTGCCAGCAGCTCCATTACCGGGACAGGGGTGATCGAGCAGTACTTC. Protein sequence: CASSSITGTGVIEQYF.

V gene TRBV11-3 combines with J gene TRBJ1-1, with TRBD1 matching over 7 bases. V dropped 3 bases and J dropped 4; count of bases not matched to a gene: 2. From germline, CDR1 is SGHNT and CDR2 YENEEA. CDR3 size: 13 residues. CDR3 sequence reads: CASSLAGGTEAFF. The CDR3 DNA reads TGTGCCAGCAGCTTGGCAGGGGGCACTGAAGCTTTCTTT.

The genes are TRBV3-1 (or the pseudogene TRBV3-2) and TRBJ2-7; tentatively, D is TRBD2 (6 bases). Trimming took off 7 bases at V and 6 bases at J, with 13 bases between the two ends. This CDR3 is built from 12 residues. The germline CDR1 and CDR2 sequences are LGHDT and YNNKEL (reference sequence). CDR3 protein: CASITGRSEQYF. In nucleotides, the CDR3 is TGTGCCAGCATCACGGGGAGGTCCGAGCAGTACTTC.

This chain links TRBV3-1 (or the pseudogene TRBV3-2) with TRBJ2-1; D possibly corresponds to TRBD2 (6 bases). The ends were cut back, 2 bases at V and 5 bases at J, with 19 bases in the middle. The CDR3 runs 17 residues. Germline CDR1 is LGHDT and CDR2 is YNNKEL (reference sequence). CDR3 DNA sequence: TGTGCCAGCAGCCAAACCCTGGGGAGCGGGCCTGACAATGAGCAGTTCTTC. Translated, it gives CASSQTLGSGPDNEQFF.

This clone was picked up a small number of times. The V gene is TRBV25-1, the J gene TRBJ1-3, with 7 bases fitting TRBD1. CDR3 length: 15 amino acids. Germline-derived CDR1 and CDR2 are MGHDK and SYGVNS. V shed 2 bases, J shed 5 bases, and the junction held 6 bases outside the gene matches. The DNA for the CDR3 is TGTGCCAGCAGTGAACCGAGACAGGGTCGAAACACCATATATTTT. This codes for CASSEPRQGRNTIYF.

The genes are TRBV6-2 or TRBV6-3 and TRBJ1-5, with 10 positions matching TRBD1. Losses at the gene ends were 5 bases for V and 7 bases for J; bases not matched to a gene: 8. Germline values: CDR1 MNHEY, CDR2 SVGEGT. The CDR3 spans 15 residues. CDR3 sequence: CASSTQTGGAQPQHF. CDR3 nucleotide sequence: TGTGCCAGCAGTACACAGACAGGGGGCGCGCAGCCCCAGCATTTT.

This clone was seen only once. V and J are TRBV7-3 and TRBJ1-4; D possibly corresponds to TRBD1 (5 bases). V lost 5 bases and J 7 bases, leaving 14 bases between the germline ends. CDR1 and CDR2 (germline): SGHTA, FQGTGA. This CDR3 has 14 residues. CDR3 DNA sequence: TGTGCCAGCAGCACGCGGGGACGTCCTGAAAAACTGTTTTTT. Residues: CASSTRGRPEKLFF.

V usage is TRBV27 and J usage is TRBJ2-4; 7 bases align to TRBD1. CDR3 size: 17 residues. The J segment lost 0 bases and the V segment lost 6 bases, leaving 11 bases of the junction unmatched. The V gene's germline CDR1 is MNHEY and CDR2 SMNVEV (reference sequence). CDR3 loop: CASSSAWTGIAKNIQYF. DNA for the CDR3: TGTGCCAGCAGCTCTGCGTGGACAGGCATAGCCAAAAACATTCAGTACTTC.

V gene TRBV7-9 combines with J gene TRBJ2-1; TRBD2 matches at 10 bases. Germline assignment: CDR1 SEHNR and CDR2 FQNEAQ (reference sequence). This CDR3 spans 17 amino acids. The junction had 12 bases not matched to a gene; V was cut back by 1 base and J by 9 bases. The DNA of the CDR3 is TGTGCCAGCAGCTTAGGAGCTAGCGGGGGTGTACGGGGTGAGCAGTTCTTC. Protein product: CASSLGASGGVRGEQFF.

The chain carries TRBV6-2 or TRBV6-3 and TRBJ1-1; no firm D call. The V gene's germline CDR1 is MNHEY and CDR2 SVGEGT. The V gene lost 2 bases and the J gene lost 3 bases, with 4 bases spanning the gap. The CDR3 is 12 residues long. CDR3 sequence (DNA): TGTGCCAGCAGTTACCGGCACACTGAAGCTTTCTTT. This sequence encodes CASSYRHTEAFF.

The rearrangement links TRBV3-1 (or the pseudogene TRBV3-2) to TRBJ1-1, with a possible D match to TRBD1 (5 bases). The CDR3 runs 14 residues. With 4 bases removed from V and 3 bases from J, the gap between germline ends came to 12 bases. Germline lookup yields CDR1 LGHDT and CDR2 YNNKEL (reference sequence). CDR3 loop: CASSLRVGDTEAFF. The CDR3 nucleotides read TGTGCCAGCAGCCTAAGGGTAGGGGACACTGAAGCTTTCTTT.

The rearrangement joins TRBV7-8 to TRBJ2-1; 7 nucleotides line up with TRBD2. The CDR3 consists of 20 residues. V was pared by 3 bases and J by 6 bases, with 23 bases of the junction left unmatched. Germline CDR1 is SGHVS and CDR2 is FQNEAQ. CDR3: CASSLLRVLAGVGISNEQFF. DNA of the CDR3: TGTGCCAGCAGCTTGCTCCGAGTGCTGGCGGGAGTGGGGATCTCCAATGAGCAGTTCTTC.

The chain uses TRBV4-1 and TRBJ2-1, with a tentative D call TRBD2 (7 bases). V was trimmed by 3 bases and J by 0 bases, leaving 18 bases between them. Germline V lookup: CDR1 MGHRA, CDR2 YSYEKL. The CDR3 runs to 18 residues. CDR3 nucleotides: TGCGCCAGCAGCCAGGACAGCGGGGCCCTAAGCTCCTACAATGAGCAGTTCTTC. Its translation: CASSQDSGALSSYNEQFF.

CDR3 DNA: TGTGCCTGGACCGCAGGGGCGGGCTATGGCTACACCTTC. Amino acids: CAWTAGAGYGYTF. The gene calls are TRBV30 and TRBJ1-2, with D tentatively TRBD1 (6 bases). The germline V gene has CDR1 GTSNPN and CDR2 SVGIG (reference sequence). V was pared by 4 bases and J by 4 bases, with 13 bases between. This CDR3 has 13 amino acids.

The V gene is TRBV29-1, the J gene TRBJ2-7; D may correspond to TRBD1 or TRBD2 (5 bases each). The V gene lost 6 bases and the J gene lost 2 bases, with 17 bases spanning the gap. This CDR3 spans 14 amino acids. Germline V gene data show CDR1 as SQVTM and CDR2 as ANQGSEA. The CDR3 region has the DNA TGCAGCGTCGGGATGGGGGACGGGCCCTACGAGCAGTACTTC. It translates to CSVGMGDGPYEQYF.

The V call is TRBV13, the J call TRBJ2-2; D call uncertain. V shed 1 base and J shed 2 bases, with 8 bases lying between them. CDR3 length equals 15 residues. Germline V gives CDR1 PRHDT, CDR2 FYEKMQ (reference sequence). The DNA of the CDR3 is TGTGCCAGCAGCTTAGCCGGTTCAAACACCGGGGAGCTGTTTTTT. Encoded protein: CASSLAGSNTGELFF.

The chain carries TRBV4-1 and TRBJ1-4; 7 nucleotides match TRBD1. V was clipped by 2 bases and J by 8 bases; unmatched bases: 8. The CDR3 spans 15 residues. CDR1 and CDR2 (germline): MGHRA, YSYEKL. In nucleotides, the CDR3 is TGCGCCAGCAGCCAACGAGGGACAGCGAGGGAAAAACTGTTTTTT. This gives the protein CASSQRGTAREKLFF.

This sequence joins TRBV24-1 and TRBJ2-1; D is unresolved. From germline, CDR1 is KGHDR and CDR2 SFDVKD. Trimming removed 5 bases from V and 0 bases from J, with 10 bases in between. This CDR3 region has 15 residues. As DNA, the CDR3 is TGTGCCACCAGTGGGTCCCCGAGCTCCTACAATGAGCAGTTCTTC. Translation gives CATSGSPSSYNEQFF.